The sequence of this TCR beta chain was determined in a study of OX40 agonist ivuxolimab in advanced cancers. The CDR3 totals 13 residues. Germline V CDR1 and CDR2: SGHNT, YYREEE (reference sequence). Trimming cost V 2 bases and J 4 bases, with 9 bases left between them. Repertoires were generated with immunoSEQ multiplex PCR, while TCRdb's copy carries only in-frame clones and drops some. The sample shows more than 60,000 clones, roughly four fifths of them seen only once. This rearrangement joins TRBV5-4 to TRBJ2-5; D may be TRBD1 (6 bases). The TCR comes from an adult with an advanced solid tumor such as melanoma, head and neck, liver or kidney cancer. This sample comprised CD4+ or CD8+ T cells sorted from blood, obtained in a trial of the OX40 agonist ivuxolimab. The CDR3 region has the DNA TGTGCCAGCAGCTTACAGGGAGTAGAGACCCAGTACTTC. Translated: CASSLQGVETQYF.